The entry that follows covers one TCR beta chain sequence. Its antigen is undetermined. A clone one base away is much larger, so this may be a read error. This record belongs to a study of glioma-infiltrating T cells. Study results and caveats: Above-expected tissue-blood divergence occurred in all gliomas, most in low-grade ones. Only very few CDR3 sequences appeared in both tissue and blood.

The iRepertoire nested amplicon-rescue multiplex PCR amplified TCR alpha and beta CDR3s from RNA. TCRdb fed the multiplex PCR reads into MiXCR, producing one record per CDR3 protein. The table has under 200,000 distinct CDR3 sequences, about 31% seen once; the top ten hold 20% to 25%. Sequencing input: glioma tissue, nonneoplastic brain tissue, or PBMCs (not recorded which). The clonotype comes from a human donor with low-grade glioma or glioblastoma, undergoing nonglioma brain surgery, or in good health (not recorded which).

CDR3 DNA sequence: TGTGCCAGCACCCCTAGCGGGTCGACCGGGGAGATGTTTTTT. Its protein is CASTPSGSTGEMFF. The gene calls are TRBV3-1 and TRBJ2-2; 8 bases are a match to TRBD2. CDR1 is LGHDT and CDR2 is YNNKEL in the germline V gene (reference sequence). The CDR3 is 14 residues long.